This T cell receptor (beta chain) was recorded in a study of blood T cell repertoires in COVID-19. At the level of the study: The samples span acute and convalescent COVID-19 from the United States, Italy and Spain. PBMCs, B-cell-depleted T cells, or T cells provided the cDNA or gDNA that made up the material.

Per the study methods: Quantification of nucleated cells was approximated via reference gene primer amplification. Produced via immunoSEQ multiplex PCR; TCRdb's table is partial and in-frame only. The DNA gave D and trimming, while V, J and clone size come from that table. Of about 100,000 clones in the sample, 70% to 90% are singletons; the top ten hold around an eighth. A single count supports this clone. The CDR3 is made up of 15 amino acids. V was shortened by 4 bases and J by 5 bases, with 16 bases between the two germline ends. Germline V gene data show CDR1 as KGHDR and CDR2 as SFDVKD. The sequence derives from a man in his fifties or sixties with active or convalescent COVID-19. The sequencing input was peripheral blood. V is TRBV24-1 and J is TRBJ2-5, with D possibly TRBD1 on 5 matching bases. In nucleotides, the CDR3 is TGTGCCACCAGTGACCCCACAGGCACCGGGGAGACCCAGTACTTC. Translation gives CATSDPTGTGETQYF.